This T cell receptor beta chain comes out of a study of T-cell memory formation after mild COVID-19. A remark on this clonotype: No antigen is known for it.

Whole-study results and caveats: Chiefly within CM and EM were the contracting CD4+ clones; CD8+ ones were within EMRA. There was a balanced CD4/CD8 profile in clones contracting day 15 to 85, and later expanders leaned CD4+.

TCRdb re-derived calls from the 5' RACE reads in MiXCR, one entry per CDR3 protein. The repertoire holds 250,000 or so distinct CDR3 sequences, with roughly 9.4% as singletons. V was shortened by 2 bases and J by 4 bases, with 16 bases between the two germline ends. CDR1 is MNHEY, CDR2 SVGAGI, per germline. CDR3 length: 16 amino acids. What was sequenced was PBMCs or a T cell subset sorted from them (not recorded which). The chain couples TRBV6-5 to TRBJ2-3; possible D gene TRBD2, 6 bases. The sequence was collected from a man younger than 35 who had mild COVID-19 (a few samples of this study predate the infection). Cell type and time point are not known. CDR3 residues: CASSYKGPGGADTQYF. The CDR3 DNA reads as TGTGCCAGCAGTTACAAGGGGCCCGGAGGGGCAGATACGCAGTATTTT.